These 30 T cell receptor beta chains originate from one sample sequenced in a study of blood T cell repertoires in COVID-19. Only in-frame clones appear in the TCRdb table, and some are missing; sequencing was by immunoSEQ multiplex PCR. This sample carries tens of thousands of clones, 80% to 90% of them seen once, and the ten largest clones take around 40%. The sequencing sample was made of peripheral blood. The receptors shown here come from a human donor in a cohort sampled during active COVID-19.

This clone showed up just once. The rearrangement links TRBV5-1 to TRBJ2-5; 12 bases match TRBD2. Germline CDR1 is SGHRS and CDR2 is YFSETQ. This CDR3 spans 14 amino acids. The ends lost 5 bases at V and 5 bases at J; junction bases unmatched: 4. The CDR3 sequence: CASRLAGGSETQYF. CDR3 DNA sequence: TGCGCCAGCAGACTAGCGGGGGGTTCCGAGACCCAGTACTTC.

A single count supports this clone. The gene calls are TRBV19 and TRBJ1-3; D remains unclear. Germline loops: CDR1 LNHDA, CDR2 SQIVND (reference sequence). Trimming took 4 bases from V and 0 from J, leaving 7 bases between them. The CDR3 sequence is 14 residues long. Here the CDR3 reads CASSTRGSGNTIYF. In DNA form, the CDR3 reads TGTGCCAGTAGTACGCGGGGCTCTGGAAACACCATATATTTT.

This chain connects TRBV30 to TRBJ1-2, with 9 bases matching TRBD1. The J segment lost 3 bases and the V segment lost 1 base, leaving 3 bases of the junction unmatched. Germline values: CDR1 GTSNPN, CDR2 SVGIG (reference sequence). CDR3 length: 14 residues. In DNA, the CDR3 is TGTGCCTGGAGTGCTCGGACAGGGGACTATGGCTACACCTTC. Its protein is CAWSARTGDYGYTF.

The rearrangement uses TRBV9 and TRBJ2-3; D is unclear. This CDR3 is built from 14 residues. Germline V CDR1 and CDR2: SGDLS, YYNGEE. Trimming pared 3 bases from V and 1 base from J, leaving 9 bases between. The CDR3 reads CASSGLSGTDTQYF. CDR3 bases: TGTGCCAGCAGCGGCCTATCGGGCACAGATACGCAGTATTTT.

This chain joins TRBV9 and TRBJ2-5, with 9 positions matching TRBD1. CDR3 length: 15 amino acids. The germline V gene encodes CDR1 SGDLS and CDR2 YYNGEE. V gave up 4 bases and J gave up 5 bases; unmatched junction bases: 9. CDR3 protein: CASSSRQGVGETQYF. The CDR3 DNA reads as TGTGCCAGCAGCTCCAGACAGGGGGTGGGGGAGACCCAGTACTTC.

V usage is TRBV24-1 and J usage is TRBJ2-3, with 10 bases that match TRBD1. This CDR3 spans 17 amino acids. V lost 5 bases, J lost 1 base, and 8 bases stayed unmatched. Germline CDR1 and CDR2: KGHDR and SFDVKD. The CDR3 nucleotides are TGTGCCACCAGTGTTCCCTCCGGGACAGGGGGCACAGATACGCAGTATTTT. Protein: CATSVPSGTGGTDTQYF.

CDR3 sequence (DNA): TGTGCCAGCAGCATAGGGGTCTCTGGAAACACCATATATTTT. This encodes CASSIGVSGNTIYF. This chain connects TRBV28 to TRBJ1-3, with TRBD1 as a possible D gene (5 bases). Trimming cost V 6 bases and J 0 bases, with 9 bases left between them. The CDR3 sequence is 14 residues long. The germline V gene has CDR1 MDHEN and CDR2 SYDVKM.

V is TRBV19 and J is TRBJ1-4, with 9 positions matching TRBD1. CDR3 size: 15 residues. Trimming took 4 bases from V and 7 from J; bases not matched to a gene: 7. Germline V gives CDR1 LNHDA, CDR2 SQIVND (reference sequence). The CDR3: CASSTTGGAGEKLFF. The CDR3 nucleotides read TGTGCCAGTAGTACTACAGGGGGCGCGGGTGAAAAACTGTTTTTT.

The chain has TRBV7-9 and TRBJ1-2; the D gene is possibly TRBD1 (6 bases). Trimming cost V 5 bases and J 8 bases, with 15 bases left between them. This CDR3 is 13 amino acids long. Germline CDR1 and CDR2: SEHNR and FQNEAQ (reference sequence). CDR3: CASSGGQPQGYTF. CDR3 in DNA: TGTGCCAGCAGCGGAGGACAGCCCCAGGGCTACACCTTC.

The V and J genes are TRBV5-6 and TRBJ1-1, with D hard to call. CDR3 length: 18 amino acids. From germline, CDR1 is SGHDT and CDR2 YYEEEE. The V and J ends lost 0 bases and 2 bases respectively, with 20 bases between them. For the CDR3, the DNA is TGTGCCAGCAGCTTGGACAGACACAAGGGCGAGGGCAACACTGAAGCTTTCTTT. Its protein is CASSLDRHKGEGNTEAFF.

This clone was seen a handful of times. The chain carries TRBV5-1 and TRBJ1-6; D ambiguous. CDR3 length equals 14 residues. The V gene's germline CDR1 is SGHRS and CDR2 YFSETQ. V lost 0 bases to trimming and J lost 9 bases, with 10 bases between them. Here the CDR3 DNA reads TGCGCCAGCAGCTTGGGAGGGTCCCCTTCACCCCTCCACTTT. Translation: CASSLGGSPSPLHF.

The genes are TRBV27 and TRBJ2-5, with 8 positions matching TRBD2. Looked up from germline, CDR1 is MNHEY and CDR2 is SMNVEV (reference sequence). The CDR3 covers 16 residues. V trimming: 1 base; J trimming: 2 bases; junction bases outside the gene matches: 6. The CDR3 sequence: CASSLFASGLQETQYF. The CDR3 nucleotides are TGTGCCAGCAGTTTATTCGCTAGCGGGTTACAAGAGACCCAGTACTTC.

This clone was recorded only once. This sequence joins TRBV3-1 (or the pseudogene TRBV3-2) and TRBJ2-4; weak D call: TRBD2 (6 bases). The CDR3 contains 18 residues. Trimming pared 2 bases from V and 0 bases from J, leaving 17 bases between. Germline V gene data show CDR1 as LGHDT and CDR2 as YNNKEL (reference sequence). CDR3 nucleotides: TGTGCCAGCAGCCAACATCCGAGCGGGCAGTCAGCCAAAAACATTCAGTACTTC. This gives the protein CASSQHPSGQSAKNIQYF.

The gene calls are TRBV6-5 and TRBJ2-1, with TRBD2 identical over 14 bases. The V gene end was trimmed by 8 bases and the J gene end by 8 bases; junction bases not matched to a gene: 5. CDR3 length: 14 amino acids. The germline gives CDR1 MNHEY, CDR2 SVGAGI. CDR3 sequence reads: CASLGLAGVYEQFF. DNA for the CDR3: TGTGCCAGCTTGGGACTAGCGGGAGTATATGAGCAGTTCTTC.

The chain carries TRBV19 and TRBJ1-5, with D possibly matching TRBD1 (6 bases). Germline CDR1 LNHDA, CDR2 SQIVND (reference sequence). V was shortened by 6 bases and J by 5 bases, with 17 bases between the two germline ends. This CDR3 has 15 amino acids. CDR3 residues: CASRENYRVHQPQHF. The CDR3 DNA reads TGTGCCAGTAGAGAAAATTACAGGGTGCATCAGCCCCAGCATTTT.

The genes are TRBV4-1 and TRBJ1-1; 10 positions match TRBD1. This CDR3 region has 17 residues. After removal of 2 bases from V and 3 bases from J, the junction contained 9 bases not matched to a gene. Germline CDR1 reads MGHRA; CDR2 reads YSYEKL. Here the CDR3 DNA reads TGCGCCAGCAGCCAATCCGGGACAGGGGTGATGTACACTGAAGCTTTCTTT. Translation: CASSQSGTGVMYTEAFF.

The V gene is TRBV13, the J gene TRBJ2-1; D gene uncertain. The CDR3 consists of 14 residues. CDR1 PRHDT and CDR2 FYEKMQ come from the germline V gene (reference sequence). V shed 4 bases and J shed 8 bases, with 15 bases lying between them. The CDR3 nucleotides read TGTGCCAGCAGCTCGAATTCGGTCGCCGATGAGCAGTTCTTC. Its translation is CASSSNSVADEQFF.

The chain uses TRBV5-1 and TRBJ1-5, with TRBD1 as a possible D gene (5 bases). Germline V gene data show CDR1 as SGHRS and CDR2 as YFSETQ. V lost 1 base and J lost 11, with 19 bases in between. The CDR3 spans 15 residues. CDR3 coding DNA: TGCGCCAGCAGCTTGCGGGGGTTAGGGACCGGGGCCCAGCATTTT. Its translation: CASSLRGLGTGAQHF.

The V gene is TRBV20-1, the J gene TRBJ2-7, with unresolved D. The CDR3 has 13 amino acids. The V gene's germline CDR1 is DFQATT and CDR2 SNEGSKA (reference sequence). V dropped 3 bases and J dropped 6 bases, with 15 bases sitting between them. CDR3 in DNA: TGCAGTGCTAGTTTGGTAGTCCTCGGCGAGCAGTACTTC. It yields the protein CSASLVVLGEQYF.

CDR3 residues: CASSSDRGQPQHF. In nucleotides, the CDR3 is TGTGCCAGCAGCTCGGACAGGGGTCAGCCCCAGCATTTT. The rearrangement uses TRBV5-4 and TRBJ1-5, with 9 nucleotides matching TRBD1. Trimming cost V 3 bases and J 6 bases; bases outside gene matches: 1. The CDR3 totals 13 residues. Germline values: CDR1 SGHNT, CDR2 YYREEE (reference sequence).

This sequence joins TRBV9 and TRBJ2-2, with 7 positions matching TRBD2. Trimming removed 1 base from V and 1 base from J; junction bases left unmatched: 4. Germline V gene sequence: CDR1 SGDLS, CDR2 YYNGEE. The length of the CDR3 is 16 residues. Here the CDR3 DNA reads TGTGCCAGCAGCGTAATGGCTAGCGGGAACACCGGGGAGCTGTTTTTT. It translates to CASSVMASGNTGELFF.

This rearrangement joins TRBV7-9 to TRBJ1-2, with a weak D call TRBD1 (5 bases). Looked up from germline, CDR1 is SEHNR and CDR2 is FQNEAQ (reference sequence). Between the trimmed V and J ends, which lost 2 bases and 6 bases, there was a span of 13 bases. This CDR3 is built from 14 residues. CDR3 loop: CASSLSGKTNGYTF. The CDR3 coding sequence is TGTGCCAGCAGCTTATCAGGGAAAACAAATGGCTACACCTTC.

The CDR3 DNA reads TGTGCCAGCAGTGGCCGGACAGGGACTAACACTGAAGCTTTCTTT. Its translation is CASSGRTGTNTEAFF. J is TRBJ1-1 and V is TRBV2, with 8 positions matching TRBD1. This CDR3 spans 15 amino acids. After removal of 4 bases from V and 2 bases from J, the junction contained 6 bases not matched to a gene. Germline V lookup: CDR1 SNHLY, CDR2 FYNNEI. The entire variable domain, with the rest obtained from reference TRBV2 and TRBJ1-1, is as follows: EPEVTQTPSHQVTQMGQEVILRCVPISNHLYFYWYRQILGQKVEFLVSFYNNEISEKSEIFDDQFSVERPDGSNFTLKIRSTKLEDSAMYFCASSGRTGTNTEAFFGQGTRLTVV.

This chain links TRBV6-5 with TRBJ2-3; TRBD2 matches 7 bases. CDR1 and CDR2 (germline): MNHEY, SVGAGI. The J segment lost 6 bases and the V segment lost 0 bases, leaving 6 bases of the junction unmatched. This CDR3 comprises 15 residues. The CDR3 reads CASSYSPSGRDTQYF. In nucleotides, the CDR3 is TGTGCCAGCAGTTACTCGCCCTCCGGGAGGGATACGCAGTATTTT.

V usage is TRBV19 and J usage is TRBJ1-1; 7 nucleotides align to TRBD1. The J segment lost 3 bases and the V segment lost 3 bases, leaving 1 base of the junction unmatched. The CDR3 length is 13 residues. Germline V gene lookup returns CDR1 LNHDA and CDR2 SQIVND (reference sequence). Here the CDR3 reads CASSIRGDTEAFF. CDR3 bases: TGTGCCAGTAGTATCAGGGGGGACACTGAAGCTTTCTTT.

This clone was recorded once. This sequence joins TRBV21-1 and TRBJ2-7; no check of the table's D call, TRBD1, against the DNA was made. TRBV21-1 is assigned pseudogene status. CDR3 size: 19 residues. The DNA for the CDR3 is TGTGCCAGCAGCAAAGCAAGGGCGGTAGGGACAGGGGACCAATACGAGCAGTACTTC. Translation: CASSKARAVGTGDQYEQYF.

The chain has TRBV14 and TRBJ1-3; tentative D call: TRBD1 (6 bases). Germline V gene lookup returns CDR1 SGHDN and CDR2 FVKESK. The V and J ends lost 4 bases and 8 bases respectively, with 21 bases between them. The CDR3 covers 16 residues. The CDR3 sequence: CASSPLTGSSPDTIYF. CDR3 nucleotide sequence: TGTGCCAGCAGCCCGCTGACAGGTAGTTCTCCGGACACCATATATTTT.

The gene calls are TRBV2 and TRBJ1-5; TRBD1 aligns across 7 bases. The ends lost 8 bases at V and 2 bases at J; junction bases unmatched: 12. CDR3 size: 16 residues. Germline V gives CDR1 SNHLY, CDR2 FYNNEI. The CDR3 loop is CASSQGGFFGNQPQHF. In DNA form, the CDR3 reads TGTGCCAGCTCTCAGGGGGGTTTTTTTGGCAATCAGCCCCAGCATTTT.

J is TRBJ1-6 and V is TRBV11-3; tentative D call: TRBD1 (5 bases). The CDR3 sequence is 14 residues long. CDR1 and CDR2 from the germline V gene are SGHNT and YENEEA. The V end was cut by 5 bases, the J end by 6 bases, with 11 bases between. Here the CDR3 reads CASSLQGINSPLHF. CDR3 DNA: TGTGCCAGCAGCCTCCAGGGAATTAATTCACCCCTCCACTTT.

This clone was counted once. This rearrangement joins TRBV4-2 to TRBJ2-3, with 9 positions matching TRBD1. J gave up 3 bases and V 4 bases, and 2 bases lay outside the gene matches. Germline V gene sequence: CDR1 LGHNA, CDR2 YNFKEQ. This CDR3 is built from 14 residues. CDR3: CASSPGQGTDTQYF. For the CDR3, the DNA is TGTGCCAGCAGCCCCGGACAGGGGACAGATACGCAGTATTTT.